This TCR beta chain was obtained from a study of blood T cells in healthy people across ages. Germline CDR1 reads SEHNR; CDR2 reads FQNEAQ (reference sequence). V shed 0 bases and J shed 2 bases, with 8 bases lying between them. The CDR3 runs to 15 residues. Study conclusions and caveats: With age, beta diversity per million T cells declined roughly linearly, significantly by 35 to 40.

A sample-barcoded 5' primer and a J-beta primer mix were used in a second PCR of roughly 7 to 11 cycles. A single record per CDR3 protein comes from TCRdb applying MiXCR to the 5' RACE reads. This table holds around 700,000 distinct CDR3 sequences, 20% to 25% found once. Peripheral blood was drawn, roughly 10 milliliters per donor. As regards this clonotype: No antigen is known for it.

This sample also appeared in a second study, on T cells of mothers and their children. From that report: Healthy Caucasian mothers, three in number, and their six children were the donors. Mother-child pairs who were related displayed a slightly higher overlap than unrelated pairs, a difference that was non-significant.

The TCR sequence derives from a boy aged 5-17 years in good health. The specimen sequenced was blood. The chain is built from TRBV7-9 and TRBJ2-4; weak D call: TRBD2 (7 bases). This CDR3 reads CASSLAGGPKNIQYF. The CDR3 coding sequence is TGTGCCAGCAGCTTAGCGGGGGGGCCCAAAAACATTCAGTACTTC.